This record concerns one T cell receptor beta chain sequence. The cohort comprised adults aged about 18 to 100 years residing in under 30 US areas. Participant-reported clinical history was the basis for cohort assignment. The data are from a study of blood T cell repertoires in COVID-19. Study-wide background: Nucleic acid was either cDNA or gDNA, and it came from T cells, B-cell-depleted T cells, or PBMCs.

Using immunoSEQ multiplex PCR, the repertoire was profiled, and TCRdb retains in-frame clones only, with some absent. Of 200,000 to 300,000 clones listed, 70% to 90% are singletons. CDR1 and CDR2 from the germline V gene are SGHRS and YFSETQ. After removal of 4 bases from V and 4 bases from J, the junction contained 7 bases not matched to a gene. This CDR3 is built from 14 residues. The clonotype comes from a woman in her forties with acute COVID-19. Sequenced sample: PBMCs or T cells enriched from blood (not recorded which). This chain links TRBV5-1 with TRBJ1-2; TRBD1 aligns across 7 bases. The CDR3 reads CASSSNTGVYGYTF. The CDR3 bases are TGCGCCAGCAGCAGCAATACAGGGGTCTATGGCTACACCTTC.